The following is a TCR beta chain sequence with its context. The data were produced by immunoSEQ multiplex PCR, yet TCRdb's version contains in-frame clones alone and is incomplete. The sample holds around 42,000 clones, roughly 94% seen once. Between the trimmed V and J ends, which lost 0 bases and 8 bases, there was a span of 13 bases. CDR3 length: 14 amino acids. Germline CDR1 is MNHNY and CDR2 is SVGAGI (reference sequence). The sample is drawn from a study of control samples from healthy donors and cancer patients. The sequence was collected from a man aged 60 to 75 in good health. The specimen sequenced was blood. The chain carries TRBV6-6 and TRBJ2-5; TRBD1 might be the D (7 bases). The CDR3 loop is CASSYSAGQNTQYF. CDR3 sequence (DNA): TGTGCCAGCAGTTACTCGGCGGGACAGAATACCCAGTACTTC.